These 30 T cell receptor beta chains originate from one sample sequenced in a study of blood T cell repertoires in COVID-19. Assay: immunoSEQ multiplex PCR; the TCRdb copy retains only in-frame clones and omits some. The data show 200,000 to 250,000 clones, around 89% seen once. Sequencing used PBMCs or T cells enriched from blood (not recorded which). These TCRs come from a young woman in a cohort exposed to, infected with or recovered from COVID-19 (not recorded which).

This clone was found once. V usage is TRBV5-1 and J usage is TRBJ2-1, with 10 bases that match TRBD2. The V segment lost 0 bases and the J segment 8 bases; nucleotides outside the gene matches: 14. Germline V gene data show CDR1 as SGHRS and CDR2 as YFSETQ. The CDR3 has 18 amino acids. The CDR3 region has the DNA TGCGCCAGCAGCTTGGGCCTAGCGGGGGAGGGCGTTATTGATGAGCAGTTCTTC. This gives the protein CASSLGLAGEGVIDEQFF.

This chain uses TRBV7-9 with TRBJ1-1; D is ambiguous. Germline-derived CDR1 and CDR2 are SEHNR and FQNEAQ (reference sequence). Trimming removed 1 base at V and 5 bases at J, with 8 bases between. The CDR3 covers 13 residues. The CDR3 nucleotides read TGTGCCAGCAGCTTAGTAACGGGAACTGAAGCTTTCTTT. Amino acids: CASSLVTGTEAFF. Filled out from reference TRBV7-9 and TRBJ1-1, the complete variable domain reads DTGVSQNPRHKITKRGQNVTFRCDPISEHNRLYWYRQTLGQGPEFLTYFQNEAQLEKSRLLSDRFSAERPKGSFSTLEIQRTEQGDSAMYLCASSLVTGTEAFFGQGTRLTVV.

The table lists this clone with a count of one. This rearrangement joins TRBV18 to TRBJ1-2; TRBD1 agrees at 7 bases. Per germline, CDR1 KGHSH and CDR2 LQKENI. V shed 5 bases, J shed 1 base, and the junction held 16 bases outside the gene matches. This CDR3 is built from 18 residues. CDR3 sequence: CASSYFGQAPSLNYGYTF. In DNA, the CDR3 is TGTGCCAGCTCATACTTCGGACAGGCCCCGAGTCTTAACTATGGCTACACCTTC.

J is TRBJ1-2 and V is TRBV24-1, with D tentatively TRBD1 (5 bases). The germline gives CDR1 KGHDR, CDR2 SFDVKD. The V gene lost 4 bases and the J gene lost 4 bases, with 12 bases spanning the gap. The CDR3 totals 14 residues. The DNA for the CDR3 is TGTGCCACCAGTGAAAACGACAGATTCTATGGCTACACCTTC. This codes for CATSENDRFYGYTF.

The chain links TRBV28 to TRBJ2-2, with 12 positions matching TRBD2. This CDR3 comprises 17 residues. V was pared by 4 bases and J by 4 bases, with 7 bases of the junction left unmatched. Germline V gene data show CDR1 as MDHEN and CDR2 as SYDVKM. The CDR3 nucleotides are TGTGCCAGCAGTTCACTAGCGGGGGGCGCGGCCACCGGGGAGCTGTTTTTT. Residues: CASSSLAGGAATGELFF.

V usage is TRBV5-1 and J usage is TRBJ2-5; 12 nucleotides agree with TRBD1. The V and J ends lost 4 bases and 5 bases, in that order; junction bases with no gene match: 9. Germline V gene data show CDR1 as SGHRS and CDR2 as YFSETQ. This CDR3 contains 16 residues. The CDR3 sequence: CASSLESGQGAETQYF. The CDR3 nucleotides are TGCGCCAGCAGCCTGGAGTCGGGACAGGGGGCCGAGACCCAGTACTTC.

This chain links TRBV30 with TRBJ2-5; tentatively, D is TRBD2 (6 bases). This CDR3 comprises 15 residues. Germline CDR1 is GTSNPN and CDR2 is SVGIG (reference sequence). V gave up 2 bases and J gave up 5 bases, with 18 bases separating them. CDR3 in amino acids: CAWSTSRDLRETQYF. CDR3 nucleotide sequence: TGTGCCTGGAGTACCTCCCGGGACTTAAGGGAGACCCAGTACTTC.

The chain uses TRBV5-5 and TRBJ1-2, with D unresolved. The CDR3 consists of 15 residues. The germline V and J ends were trimmed by 3 bases and 6 bases, with 18 bases remaining between them. Germline lookup yields CDR1 SGHKS and CDR2 YYEKEE (reference sequence). This chain's CDR3 is CASSSTAPALNGYTF. The CDR3 DNA follows: TGTGCCAGCAGCTCTACAGCCCCGGCATTAAATGGCTACACCTTC.

The chain combines TRBV7-2 with TRBJ1-2; D not resolved. Germline lookup yields CDR1 SGHTA and CDR2 FQGNSA. The CDR3 covers 15 residues. The germline V and J ends were trimmed by 5 bases and 6 bases, with 19 bases remaining between them. The CDR3 loop reads CASSPTGTALNGYTF. The CDR3 DNA is TGTGCCAGCAGCCCTACGGGAACGGCTTTGAATGGCTACACCTTC.

The V gene is TRBV5-1, the J gene TRBJ2-5; weak D call: TRBD1 (6 bases). Germline CDR1 and CDR2: SGHRS and YFSETQ. The CDR3 runs to 14 residues. V was shortened by 2 bases and J by 5 bases, with 13 bases between the two germline ends. CDR3 amino acids: CASSFWGPGETQYF. Written as DNA, the CDR3 is TGCGCCAGCAGCTTCTGGGGGCCAGGGGAGACCCAGTACTTC.

J is TRBJ1-5 and V is TRBV24-1; D gene ambiguous. Germline CDR1 reads KGHDR; CDR2 reads SFDVKD. CDR3 size: 13 residues. V lost 5 bases to trimming and J lost 6 bases, with 10 bases between them. Here the CDR3 DNA reads TGTGCCACCAGTGTCGCAGCGGGTCAGCCCCAGCATTTT. It encodes CATSVAAGQPQHF.

With regard to this clone: Relative to the germline gene, one junction end is altered; a read error may explain this. The chain couples TRBV5-8 to TRBJ1-2, with D possibly matching TRBD1 (5 bases). This CDR3 has 14 residues. Germline V gene lookup returns CDR1 SGHTS and CDR2 YDEGEE. In DNA, the CDR3 is TGTGCCATCATCCGGGGGGGACGGCATTATGACTACACCTTC. It encodes CAIIRGGRHYDYTF. Variable domain in full (rest from reference TRBV5-8 and TRBJ1-2): EAGVTQSPTHLIKTRGQQATLRCSPISGHTSVYWYQQALGLGLQFLLWYDEGEERNRGNFPPRFSGRQFPNYSSELNVNALELEDSALYLCAIIRGGRHYDYTFGSGTRLTVV.

The J gene is TRBJ1-2, the V gene TRBV5-4; 8 bases map to TRBD1. This CDR3 has 14 residues. Germline CDR1 SGHNT, CDR2 YYREEE (reference sequence). V lost 6 bases to trimming and J lost 4 bases; unmatched junction nucleotides: 8. CDR3 sequence: CASNIYRGAYGYTF. The CDR3 DNA sequence: TGTGCCAGCAATATTTACAGGGGGGCCTATGGCTACACCTTC.

This clone was picked up one time. V is TRBV2 and J is TRBJ1-1, with D possibly matching TRBD1 (5 bases). There are 15 residues in the CDR3. V shed 4 bases and J shed 1 base, with 13 bases lying between them. From germline, CDR1 is SNHLY and CDR2 FYNNEI. Here the CDR3 DNA reads TGTGCCAGCAGTGTGTTTTGGGGCGGGAACACTGAAGCTTTCTTT. Translating it yields CASSVFWGGNTEAFF.

The genes are TRBV19 and TRBJ2-7; the match to TRBD2 covers 11 bases. Per germline, CDR1 LNHDA and CDR2 SQIVND (reference sequence). With 2 bases clipped from V and 3 bases from J, the junction kept 3 bases outside the gene matches. The CDR3 runs 15 residues. The DNA for the CDR3 is TGTGCCAGTAGTATATTGACTAGCGGGGTCTACGAGCAGTACTTC. Its translation is CASSILTSGVYEQYF.

This clone occurred once. The rearrangement uses TRBV20-1 and TRBJ1-1; D remains ambiguous. This CDR3 is 14 amino acids long. CDR1 and CDR2 (germline): DFQATT, SNEGSKA (reference sequence). The V and J ends lost 3 bases and 0 bases respectively, with 11 bases between them. The chain's CDR3 is CSASGVELNTEAFF. The CDR3 bases are TGCAGTGCTAGTGGAGTCGAGTTGAACACTGAAGCTTTCTTT.

This sequence joins TRBV13 and TRBJ2-7, with 7 nucleotides matching TRBD2. V lost 4 bases to trimming and J lost 6 bases; unmatched junction nucleotides: 15. This CDR3 contains 16 residues. Germline V lookup: CDR1 PRHDT, CDR2 FYEKMQ (reference sequence). Here the CDR3 reads CASSSSSSGRVSEQYF. For the CDR3, the DNA is TGTGCCAGCAGCTCCTCGTCTAGCGGACGGGTTTCCGAGCAGTACTTC.

The chain joins TRBV2 to TRBJ1-1; tentatively, D is TRBD1 (5 bases). The V end lost 2 bases, the J end lost 5 bases, and 12 bases lay between the germline ends. Looked up from germline, CDR1 is SNHLY and CDR2 is FYNNEI. CDR3 length: 14 amino acids. Here the CDR3 DNA reads TGTGCCAGCAGTGAATCGGCAGGGTGGACTGAAGCTTTCTTT. Translated: CASSESAGWTEAFF.

The CDR3 coding sequence is TGTGCCAGCTCCCAAGTAGGACAGGCAGACACCGGGGAGCTGTTTTTT. Translated, it gives CASSQVGQADTGELFF. The J gene is TRBJ2-2, the V gene TRBV18; 7 bases match TRBD1. Germline loops: CDR1 KGHSH, CDR2 LQKENI. The V segment lost 6 bases and the J segment 3 bases; nucleotides outside the gene matches: 10. The CDR3 has 16 amino acids.

The table lists this clone with a count of one. V gene TRBV27 combines with J gene TRBJ1-6; no definite D call. V was cut by 2 bases and J by 8 bases, with 10 bases left in between. Germline CDR1 and CDR2: MNHEY and SMNVEV (reference sequence). The CDR3 totals 14 residues. CDR3 region: CASSLGGYDSPLHF. Written as DNA, the CDR3 is TGTGCCAGCAGTTTAGGAGGGTATGATTCACCCCTCCACTTT.

J is TRBJ2-3 and V is TRBV12-5; TRBD2 agrees at 7 bases. Unmatched junction bases numbered 5, after V lost 2 bases and J lost 6 bases. The CDR3 extends over 14 amino acids. From germline, CDR1 is LGHNT and CDR2 FRNRAP. This chain's CDR3 is CASGLLAAQDTQYF. CDR3 nucleotide sequence: TGTGCTAGTGGTTTGCTAGCGGCCCAGGATACGCAGTATTTT.

The chain employs TRBV6-6 and TRBJ2-7, with D perhaps matching TRBD1 (6 bases). The V gene's germline CDR1 is MNHNY and CDR2 SVGAGI (reference sequence). Trimming took off 4 bases at V and 0 bases at J, with 13 bases between the two ends. There are 15 residues in the CDR3. The CDR3 protein is CASSSRQESSYEQYF. In DNA, the CDR3 is TGTGCCAGCAGTTCTCGACAGGAAAGCTCCTACGAGCAGTACTTC.

V and J are TRBV5-6 and TRBJ1-1; TRBD1 matches at 7 bases. CDR1 is SGHDT and CDR2 is YYEEEE in the germline V gene. This CDR3 is built from 14 residues. V gave up 3 bases and J gave up 3 bases; unmatched junction bases: 5. The DNA for the CDR3 is TGTGCCAGCAGCTCCTTAACAGGGGACACTGAAGCTTTCTTT. This codes for CASSSLTGDTEAFF.

About this clone: This sample also contains other DNA sequences that code for the same CDR3. This chain uses TRBV4-1 with TRBJ1-5; perhaps TRBD1 as D (5 bases). The length of the CDR3 is 14 residues. With 1 base removed from V and 6 bases from J, the gap between germline ends came to 10 bases. Germline CDR1 reads MGHRA; CDR2 reads YSYEKL. This chain's CDR3 is CASSQGRGGQPQHF. DNA of the CDR3: TGCGCCAGCAGCCAAGGGCGGGGGGGTCAGCCCCAGCATTTT.

V gene TRBV9 combines with J gene TRBJ1-2; no reliable D call. CDR3 length: 14 amino acids. CDR1 is SGDLS, CDR2 YYNGEE, per germline. The V end was cut by 2 bases, the J end by 7 bases, with 15 bases between. CDR3 sequence (DNA): TGTGCCAGCAGCGTTGGCTATAGCCGTGGTGGCTACACCTTC. Its protein is CASSVGYSRGGYTF.

The chain carries TRBV5-1 and TRBJ1-1; D not certain. The germline gives CDR1 SGHRS, CDR2 YFSETQ. Trimming pared 3 bases from V and 3 bases from J, leaving 9 bases between. CDR3 length: 13 residues. This chain's CDR3 is CASSSGADTEAFF. CDR3 bases: TGCGCCAGCAGCTCCGGTGCGGACACTGAAGCTTTCTTT. Based on the CDR3 plus reference TRBV5-1 and TRBJ1-1, the full variable domain is KAGVTQTPRYLIKTRGQQVTLSCSPISGHRSVSWYQQTPGQGLQFLFEYFSETQRNKGNFPGRFSGRQFSNSRSEMNVSTLELGDSALYLCASSSGADTEAFFGQGTRLTVV.

V usage is TRBV7-9 and J usage is TRBJ2-2; TRBD1 is a possible D gene (5 bases). The CDR3 spans 15 residues. Per germline, CDR1 SEHNR and CDR2 FQNEAQ (reference sequence). Trimming left V 0 bases short and J 6 bases short, with 11 bases between. The CDR3 spells CASSLALGAAGELFF. The CDR3 DNA is TGTGCCAGCAGCTTAGCGTTAGGGGCCGCCGGGGAGCTGTTTTTT.

The chain recombines TRBV19 with TRBJ1-4; 9 nucleotides line up with TRBD1. Looked up from germline, CDR1 is LNHDA and CDR2 is SQIVND (reference sequence). This CDR3 contains 15 residues. With 6 bases clipped from V and 3 bases from J, the junction kept 5 bases outside the gene matches. In DNA form, the CDR3 reads TGTGCCAGTAGAAACAGGGGGCAGGCTAATGAAAAACTGTTTTTT. This translates into CASRNRGQANEKLFF.

This sequence joins TRBV5-1 and TRBJ2-1; D is unresolved. The CDR3 runs 14 residues. V was cut by 0 bases and J by 8 bases, with 12 bases left in between. From germline, CDR1 is SGHRS and CDR2 YFSETQ. CDR3 protein: CASSLESNYYEQFF. CDR3 sequence (DNA): TGCGCCAGCAGCTTGGAGTCAAATTACTATGAGCAGTTCTTC.

The chain couples TRBV6-5 to TRBJ1-5; 10 bases align to TRBD1. J gave up 5 bases and V 0 bases, and 1 base lay outside the gene matches. CDR1 is MNHEY and CDR2 is SVGAGI in the germline V gene. CDR3 length: 15 residues. Written as DNA, the CDR3 is TGTGCCAGCAGTTACTCAGGGACAGGGGATCAGCCCCAGCATTTT. Protein sequence: CASSYSGTGDQPQHF.